This TCR beta chain was obtained from a study of T cell responses to AZD1222 COVID-19 vaccine. The protocol was immunoSEQ multiplex PCR, while the TCRdb copy is restricted to in-frame clones and leaves out a portion. The sample consists of some 150,000 clones, around nine tenths of them appearing once. CDR1 MDHEN and CDR2 SYDVKM come from the germline V gene. The V gene lost 6 bases and the J gene lost 0 bases, with 11 bases spanning the gap. This CDR3 is 15 amino acids long. Study outcomes and limitations: Recipients of two AZD1222 doses showed rising Spike-specific TCR breadth and depth.

On this clone: The antigen is undetermined.

The sequence derives from an adult in good health. The chain combines TRBV28 with TRBJ1-4; no clear D gene. The sample consisted of peripheral blood, taken on day 0 of AZD1222 vaccination. This chain's CDR3 is CASSASVATNEKLFF. In DNA form, the CDR3 reads TGTGCCAGCAGCGCTTCAGTTGCAACTAATGAAAAACTGTTTTTT. Using reference TRBV28 and TRBJ1-4 for the parts outside the CDR3, the full variable domain is DVKVTQSSRYLVKRTGEKVFLECVQDMDHENMFWYRQDPGLGLRLIYFSYDVKMKEKGDIPEGYSVSREKKERFSLILESASTNQTSMYLCASSASVATNEKLFFGSGTQLSVL.